The entry below gives a single T cell receptor (beta chain) sequence along with its context. The specificity of this receptor is unknown. This clone may be a read error of a much larger clone one base away. This sample's time point label indicates: pre-sensitization, week 0. The treatment or condition label on this specimen signifies: therapeutic diphenylcyclopropenone sensitization with weekly scalp DPC. Blood at each patch-test visit was drawn before the patch test was applied. Patients were considered eligible if aged 18 to 70, diagnosed with alopecia and deemed suitable for DPC therapy, and patients were excluded if pregnant. Total RNA was isolated from unfractionated whole blood collected in Tempus Blood RNA tubes. This sample is drawn from a study of human T cells and chemical hapten exposure (dated by TCRdb to 2020 to 2023). Notes on the research overall: For sensitization, 2% DPC in acetone was applied to a 2 cm by 2 cm area of upper inner arm skin. Throughout the study period of about 22 weeks, patients also received therapeutic DPC doses to the scalp every week. Patch testing was performed on the upper back with Finn chambers containing 0.01% DPC, and the patch tests were scored after 6 days according to International Contact Dermatitis Research Group standards. Most of the patients in the cohort were female, and the cohort covered alopecia areata with under or over 50% scalp involvement, alopecia totalis and alopecia universalis. Libraries were combined into a pool for sequencing, and differences in TCR yield between samples came mainly from small differences in library volumes within the pool. The study tracked peripheral blood TCR repertoire changes in vivo during primary and secondary sensitization to the hapten diphenylcyclopropenone (DPC) in alopecia patients. Blood samples were taken from patients before sensitization (week 0) and then at 2, 6 and about 24 weeks after DPC sensitization. Under 30 alopecia patients gave blood for TCR sequencing at one to four time points (pre-sensitization, 2, 6 and 24 weeks).

General conclusions and limits of the study: A positive correlation was found between the number of PT1 expanded TCRs and patch test score, with significance reached at thresholds 8, 16 and 32 but not 4. DPC sensitization did not change the number of TCRs with a frequency above 1 in 1000, and there was no evidence of changes in global repertoire structure. Repeated subsampling changed both the strength of the expansion versus patch-test correlation and the threshold at which that correlation became significant. Because all patients had alopecia, a presumed autoimmune disease, the immune response of the patients might differ from that of healthy individuals. Expanded TCRs formed significantly more large CDR3 similarity clusters than pre-sensitization or healthy control sets, consistent with antigen-driven responses.

Library prep was done by RACE. Data came from a NextSeq 500. Library preparation attached unique molecular identifiers to individual cDNA molecules for quantitative, reproducible TCR counting. Each blood RNA sample was used to sequence both TCR alpha and TCR beta chains. The paper's processing steps were these. A median of about 89,000 TCRs per sample was observed, with a range of about 23,224 to 750,000. V, J and CDR3 annotation of the TCR reads was performed with the Decombinator software suite. For PS versus PT1 abundance plots, all samples were subsampled to the same number of TCRs (28,000). Expanded TCRs were defined as absent before sensitization and observed at least eight times at the 2-week time point. The public reads were run again by TCRdb, first through fastp at Q25 and then through MiXCR, and only productive beta chains were kept. Records with the same CDR3 protein are collapsed into one entry carrying the most frequent genes and DNA. What appears here as the V and J calls and clone size reflects TCRdb's work, not the paper's. Counted in this sample were some 90,000 distinct CDR3 sequences; 6.5% to 10% of them appeared once. The ten largest clones take up roughly 2.6% of the sample.

The CDR3, from cysteine to phenylalanine, totals 15 residues. Left in the record is the CDR3 DNA by itself, 45 bases read in frame from the first base. Based on the germline V gene, the CDR1 and CDR2 sequences are MDHEN and SYDVKM. Trimming removed 4 bases from V and 10 bases from J; the gene matches leave 8 bases unexplained. The sample here was whole blood, taken in connection with sensitization to the hapten diphenylcyclopropenone (DPC). The chain couples TRBV28 to TRBJ1-4, and TRBD1 matches 11 of the central bases. The origin of this receptor is a man aged 40-55 years with alopecia areata. Some clones in this sample may be carry-over from other donors' samples. The DNA sequence is as follows: TGTGCCAGCAGTTCGGACAGGGGGCATGATGTAAAACTGTTTTTT. This yields the protein CASSSDRGHDVKLFF. Where the CDR3 stops, the reference TRBV28 and TRBJ1-4 genes take over; the full variable domain is DVKVTQSSRYLVKRTGEKVFLECVQDMDHENMFWYRQDPGLGLRLIYFSYDVKMKEKGDIPEGYSVSREKKERFSLILESASTNQTSMYLCASSSDRGHDVKLFFGSGTQLSVL.